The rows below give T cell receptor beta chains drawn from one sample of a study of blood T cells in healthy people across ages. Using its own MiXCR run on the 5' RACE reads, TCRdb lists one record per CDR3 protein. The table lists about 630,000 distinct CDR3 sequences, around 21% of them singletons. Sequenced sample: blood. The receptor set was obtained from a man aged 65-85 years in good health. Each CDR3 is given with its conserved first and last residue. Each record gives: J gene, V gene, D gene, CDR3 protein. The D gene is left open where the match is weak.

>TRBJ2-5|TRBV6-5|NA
CASRTGEYQETQYF
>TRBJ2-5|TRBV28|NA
CASSPTKETQYF
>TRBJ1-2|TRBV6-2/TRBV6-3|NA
CASSLAGPNYGYTF
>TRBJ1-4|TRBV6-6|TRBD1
CASSFSGGPNEKLFF
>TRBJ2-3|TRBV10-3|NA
CVISEDKGDTQYF
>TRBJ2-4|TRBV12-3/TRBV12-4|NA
CASSLEAALAKNIQYF
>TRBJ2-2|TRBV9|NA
CASSVIGGNTGELFF
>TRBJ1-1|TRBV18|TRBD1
CASSPKTGGNTEAFF
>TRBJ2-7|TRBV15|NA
CASSRDLPSYEQYF
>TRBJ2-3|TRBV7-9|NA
CASSARWAGRSTDTQYF
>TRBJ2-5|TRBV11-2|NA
CASSSIRLTNQETQYF
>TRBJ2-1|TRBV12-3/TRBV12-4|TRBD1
CASRYAGGSYNEQFF
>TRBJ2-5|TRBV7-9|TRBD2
CASSPEVGLASETQYF
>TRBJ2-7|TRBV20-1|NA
CSARPDSGYEQYF
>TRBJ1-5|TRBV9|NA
CASSVGGEGNQPQHF
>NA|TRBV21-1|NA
CASSKFPPTLLTQNEQFF
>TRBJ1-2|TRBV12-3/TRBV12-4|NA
CASSFPGGSNYGYTF
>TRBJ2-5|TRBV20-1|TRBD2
CSASEGGSLEREKVQYF
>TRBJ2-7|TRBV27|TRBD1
CASSLGQGGTYEQYF
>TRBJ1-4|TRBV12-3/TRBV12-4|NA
CASSFQGYTEKLFF
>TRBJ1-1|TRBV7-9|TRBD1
CASSLGGGDSTEAFF
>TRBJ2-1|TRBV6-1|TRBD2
CASSPQEGTSGNNEQFF
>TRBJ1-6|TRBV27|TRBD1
CASSWTGRLRDNSPLHF
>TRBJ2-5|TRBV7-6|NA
CASSLNAGTIQETQYF
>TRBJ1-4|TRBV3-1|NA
CASSQQDASTNEKLFF
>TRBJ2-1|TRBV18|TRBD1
CASSPPTGGPYNEQFF
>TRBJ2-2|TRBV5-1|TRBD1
CASSPRDREDGELFF
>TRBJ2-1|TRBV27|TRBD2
CASSPLAGARFF
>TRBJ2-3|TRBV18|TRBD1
CASSHPTGFEDTQYF
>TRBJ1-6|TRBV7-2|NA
CASRGSGNNSPLHF
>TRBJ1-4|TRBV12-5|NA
CASAQGGNEKLFF